What follows are 10 T cell receptor beta chains derived from one specimen sequenced in a study of cytomegalovirus exposure and HLA in healthy donors. Here immunoSEQ multiplex PCR was the method, and the copy in TCRdb shows in-frame clones only, minus some. The sample lists more than 110,000 clones, just under 85% occurring once. The source material was PBMCs. Source of these receptors: a young woman in good health and CMV-seronegative.

The chain carries TRBV7-2 and TRBJ1-5, with no clear D. The germline V gene encodes CDR1 SGHTA and CDR2 FQGNSA. The CDR3 runs to 13 residues. V lost 0 bases and J lost 7, with 7 bases in between. The CDR3 DNA is TGTGCCAGCAGCTTAGCGCACCAGCAGCCCCAGCATTTT. Amino acids: CASSLAHQQPQHF.

The chain couples TRBV7-8 to TRBJ1-5; TRBD1 matches at 10 bases. Germline-derived CDR1 and CDR2 are SGHVS and FQNEAQ. The CDR3 consists of 15 residues. J lost 4 bases, V lost 6 bases, and 6 bases had no gene match. The CDR3 protein is CASRPDRGQNQPQHF. CDR3 bases: TGTGCCAGCAGACCTGACAGGGGGCAGAATCAGCCCCAGCATTTT.

This clone was seen only a few times. This chain connects TRBV2 to TRBJ1-2; 8 nucleotides match TRBD1. Trimming at V came to 0 bases and at J to 4 bases, leaving 7 bases not matched to a gene. The CDR3 extends over 16 amino acids. Germline loops: CDR1 SNHLY, CDR2 FYNNEI. This CDR3 is CASSEANRGAIYGYTF. The CDR3 nucleotides read TGTGCCAGCAGTGAAGCGAACAGGGGGGCAATCTATGGCTACACCTTC. Supplemented by reference TRBV2 and TRBJ1-2, the full variable domain reads EPEVTQTPSHQVTQMGQEVILRCVPISNHLYFYWYRQILGQKVEFLVSFYNNEISEKSEIFDDQFSVERPDGSNFTLKIRSTKLEDSAMYFCASSEANRGAIYGYTFGSGTRLTVV.

A few counts support this clone. The CDR3 region is CASSLLDTGYTF. The DNA of the CDR3 is TGTGCCAGCAGCTTACTCGACACGGGCTACACCTTC. The chain uses TRBV7-2 and TRBJ1-2; D not resolved. The CDR3 runs 12 residues. Trimming stripped 2 bases from V and 8 bases from J, with 9 bases between. Germline assignment: CDR1 SGHTA and CDR2 FQGNSA.

This chain joins TRBV25-1 and TRBJ1-6; D perhaps matches TRBD1 (6 bases). The CDR3 consists of 13 residues. The V and J ends lost 8 bases and 9 bases respectively, with 14 bases between them. In germline, CDR1 is MGHDK, CDR2 SYGVNS. CDR3 DNA sequence: TGTGCCAGCGGAGCGGACAGTCGTTCACCCCTCCACTTT. Protein product: CASGADSRSPLHF.

CDR3 in DNA: TGTGCCAGCTGTTGGTTGAGGGTCGCAACTAATGAAAAACTGTTTTTT. This encodes CASCWLRVATNEKLFF. This sequence joins TRBV2 and TRBJ1-4; D not certain. V was pared by 8 bases and J by 0 bases, with 16 bases between. CDR3 size: 16 residues. From germline, CDR1 is SNHLY and CDR2 FYNNEI.

The chain recombines TRBV2 with TRBJ2-1, with 7 bases aligning to TRBD1. The CDR3 loop spans 14 amino acids. Germline V lookup: CDR1 SNHLY, CDR2 FYNNEI. The V gene end was trimmed by 6 bases and the J gene end by 2 bases; junction bases not matched to a gene: 4. This CDR3 reads CASRTGTAYNEQFF. The CDR3 nucleotides read TGTGCCAGCAGAACCGGGACAGCCTACAATGAGCAGTTCTTC.

This clone appeared once. The chain employs TRBV2 and TRBJ2-1; a possible D gene is TRBD1 (6 bases). Germline CDR1 SNHLY, CDR2 FYNNEI. This CDR3 has 14 residues. The V and J ends lost 6 bases and 3 bases respectively, with 12 bases between them. CDR3 DNA sequence: TGTGCCAGCAGACAGGGCCAAAACTACAATGAGCAGTTCTTC. Translated: CASRQGQNYNEQFF.

The chain couples TRBV4-2 to TRBJ2-5, with TRBD2 matching over 8 bases. Germline values: CDR1 LGHNA, CDR2 YNFKEQ. The CDR3 has 15 amino acids. V shed 1 base, J shed 4 bases, and the junction held 5 bases outside the gene matches. This CDR3 is CASSQGSGGRETQYF. The DNA for the CDR3 is TGTGCCAGCAGCCAAGGAAGCGGGGGCAGAGAGACCCAGTACTTC.

V gene TRBV9 combines with J gene TRBJ2-3, with 7 bases lining up with TRBD2. V lost 2 bases and J lost 3; bases outside the gene matches: 6. This CDR3 is built from 15 residues. Germline CDR1 reads SGDLS; CDR2 reads YYNGEE. The DNA for the CDR3 is TGTGCCAGCAGCGTCGCGGGGGTGGGGACAGATACGCAGTATTTT. Translating gives CASSVAGVGTDTQYF.